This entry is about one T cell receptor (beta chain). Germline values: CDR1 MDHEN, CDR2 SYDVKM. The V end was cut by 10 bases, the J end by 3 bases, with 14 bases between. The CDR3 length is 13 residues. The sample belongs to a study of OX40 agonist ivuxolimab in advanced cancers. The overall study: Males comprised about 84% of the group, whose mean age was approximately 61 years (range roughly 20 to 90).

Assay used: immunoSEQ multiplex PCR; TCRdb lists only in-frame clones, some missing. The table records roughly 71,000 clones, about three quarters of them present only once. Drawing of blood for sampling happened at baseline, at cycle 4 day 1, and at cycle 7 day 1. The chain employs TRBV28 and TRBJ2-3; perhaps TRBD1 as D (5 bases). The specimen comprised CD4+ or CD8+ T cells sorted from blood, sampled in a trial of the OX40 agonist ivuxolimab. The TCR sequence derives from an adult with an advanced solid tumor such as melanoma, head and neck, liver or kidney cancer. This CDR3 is CATKPQGTDTQYF. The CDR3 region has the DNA TGTGCCACCAAGCCCCAGGGTACAGATACGCAGTATTTT.